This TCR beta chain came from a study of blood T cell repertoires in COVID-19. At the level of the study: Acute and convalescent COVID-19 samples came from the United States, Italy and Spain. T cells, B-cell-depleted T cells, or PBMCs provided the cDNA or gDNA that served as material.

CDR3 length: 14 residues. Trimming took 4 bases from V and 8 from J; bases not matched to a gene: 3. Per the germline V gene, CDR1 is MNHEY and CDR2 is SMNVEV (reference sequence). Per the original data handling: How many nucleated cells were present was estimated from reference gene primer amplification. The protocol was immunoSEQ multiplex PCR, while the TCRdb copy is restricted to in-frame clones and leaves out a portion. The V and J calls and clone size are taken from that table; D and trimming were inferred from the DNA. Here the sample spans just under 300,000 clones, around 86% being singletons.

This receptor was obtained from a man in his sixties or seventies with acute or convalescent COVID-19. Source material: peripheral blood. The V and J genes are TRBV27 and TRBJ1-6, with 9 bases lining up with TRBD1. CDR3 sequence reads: CASSSGQGHSPLHF. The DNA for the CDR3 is TGTGCCAGCAGTTCGGGACAGGGCCATTCACCCCTCCACTTT.